This TCR beta chain was identified during a study of blood T cell repertoires in COVID-19. Study as a whole: Whether acute or convalescent, the COVID-19 samples came from the United States, Italy and Spain. Nucleic acid was either cDNA or gDNA, and it came from T cells, B-cell-depleted T cells, or PBMCs.

The V gene lost 6 bases and the J gene lost 2 bases, with 15 bases spanning the gap. This CDR3 region has 15 residues. The germline V gene has CDR1 MNHEY and CDR2 SVGAGI. Under the authors' procedure: Reference gene primer amplification gave estimated nucleated cell counts. Measured with immunoSEQ multiplex PCR; TCRdb has only the in-frame clones, and not every one. The V and J calls and clone size come from that table; D and trimming were worked out from the DNA. The table has 350,000 or so clones, about 91% seen once. While infection was still active, Seattle patients were enrolled and then followed longitudinally.

Material: peripheral blood. The clonotype comes from a young woman with COVID-19, enrolled during active disease. This sequence joins TRBV6-5 and TRBJ2-3, with D perhaps matching TRBD2 (6 bases). CDR3 residues: CASRTSSVNTDTQYF. CDR3 sequence (DNA): TGTGCCAGCAGGACGTCTAGCGTTAACACAGATACGCAGTATTTT.